This T cell receptor (beta chain) was obtained from a study of identical twins. The germline V and J ends were trimmed by 2 bases and 4 bases, with 10 bases remaining between them. The CDR3 covers 13 residues. Germline-derived CDR1 and CDR2 are SGHRS and YFSETQ. This clonotype was picked up many times. TCRdb re-called the 5' RACE reads through MiXCR, storing one row per CDR3 protein. This table has approximately 230,000 distinct CDR3 sequences, roughly 7.1% appearing once. These data are also associated with another study on T cells expressing NK-cell markers.

The chain couples TRBV5-1 to TRBJ2-7; no clear D gene. The specimen sequenced was CD8+ T cells sorted from blood. This sequence was found in a woman aged 18-30 years in good health. Here the CDR3 reads CASSFPESYEQYF. CDR3 in DNA: TGCGCCAGCAGCTTCCCAGAATCGTACGAGCAGTACTTC. The full variable domain, its missing parts supplied by reference TRBV5-1 and TRBJ2-7, is KAGVTQTPRYLIKTRGQQVTLSCSPISGHRSVSWYQQTPGQGLQFLFEYFSETQRNKGNFPGRFSGRQFSNSRSEMNVSTLELGDSALYLCASSFPESYEQYFGPGTRLTVT.